This T cell receptor (beta chain) was obtained from a study of CXCR3-negative and CXCR3-positive naive CD8 T cells. It was by 5' RACE with UMI labels that the TRB cDNA libraries were prepared. With the 5' RACE reads reprocessed, TCRdb shows one record per CDR3 protein and no DNA. The repertoire shows 50,000 to 60,000 distinct CDR3 sequences; the top ten hold 0.56%. Comment on this clonotype: What it binds is not known.

The study, taken as a whole, reports: More hydrophobic TRB CDR3s were found in CXCR3-positive naive cells than in CXCR3-negative naive cells.

The CDR3 loop spans 12 amino acids. The germline gives CDR1 SGHRS, CDR2 YFSETQ. The naive CD8+ gate required CD45RO-CCR7+CD27+CD95- phenotype. The clonotype comes from a human donor in good health. Some clones in this sample may be carry-over from other donors' samples. The chain combines TRBV5-1 with TRBJ2-7. Material: naive CXCR3+ CD8+ T cells from blood. Subset defined: CD45RO-CCR7+CD27+CD95- naive CD8+ T cells expressing CXCR3 (TNR3+). The CDR3 sequence is CASSLRSEEQYF.